This TCR beta chain was profiled in a study of cytomegalovirus exposure and HLA in healthy donors. Study at large: In an earlier analysis, 117 million unique TCR beta sequences were found from some 180 million T cells.

Comment on this clone: As yet, its antigen is unknown.

Study-wide points: As was reported, the classifier diagnosed cytomegalovirus status with high specificity and sensitivity.

The germline gives CDR1 SNHLY, CDR2 FYNNEI. The CDR3 consists of 13 residues. With 3 bases removed from V and 6 bases from J, the gap between germline ends came to 12 bases. 60 Vbeta and 13 Jbeta primers were used in PCR. Profiled with immunoSEQ multiplex PCR; TCRdb holds only in-frame clones, not every one. The sample contains roughly 100,000 clones, around 79% of which appear only once. V gene TRBV2 combines with J gene TRBJ2-7; TRBD1 is a possible D gene (5 bases). The specimen was PBMCs. This receptor was identified in a man aged 55 to 69 in good health and CMV-seronegative. CDR3 amino acids: CASSDRGITEQYV. CDR3 sequence (DNA): TGTGCCAGCAGTGATAGGGGAATAACCGAGCAGTACGTC.